This TCR beta chain is from a study of T cell responses to AZD1222 COVID-19 vaccine. Broader study findings: Donor demographics were predominantly white British with a female majority; clonal diversity may be underestimated.

On this clone: Its target is not known.

Generated by immunoSEQ multiplex PCR, the TCRdb table keeps only in-frame clones and is missing some. Seen here are 95,000 to 100,000 clones, 85% to 90% observed once, and the top ten hold roughly 25%. The sequences come from peripheral blood, collected on day 0 of AZD1222 vaccination. This clonotype originated in an adult in good health.

This CDR3 is CASSIEPGTSGRVSYEQYF. CDR3 DNA: TGTGCCAGCAGCATAGAGCCCGGGACTAGCGGGAGGGTCTCCTACGAGCAGTACTTC. This rearrangement joins TRBV5-4 to TRBJ2-7; TRBD2 agrees at 16 bases. V was pared by 4 bases and J by 0 bases, with 10 bases of the junction left unmatched. Germline-derived CDR1 and CDR2 are SGHNT and YYREEE (reference sequence). CDR3 length: 19 residues.